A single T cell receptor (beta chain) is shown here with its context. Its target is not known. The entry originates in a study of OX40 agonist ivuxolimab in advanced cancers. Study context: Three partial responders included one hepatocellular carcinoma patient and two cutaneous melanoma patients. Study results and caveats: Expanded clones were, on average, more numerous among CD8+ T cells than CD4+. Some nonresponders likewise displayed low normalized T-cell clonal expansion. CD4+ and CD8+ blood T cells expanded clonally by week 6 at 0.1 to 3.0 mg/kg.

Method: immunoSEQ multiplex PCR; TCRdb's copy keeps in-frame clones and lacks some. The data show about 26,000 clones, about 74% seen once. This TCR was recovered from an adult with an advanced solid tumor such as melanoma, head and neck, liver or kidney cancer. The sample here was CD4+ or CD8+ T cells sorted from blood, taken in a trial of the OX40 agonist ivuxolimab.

As DNA, the CDR3 is TGTGCCACCGGGACTAGCGGTGAGACCCAGTACTTC. Translation: CATGTSGETQYF. The chain links TRBV6-5 to TRBJ2-5; 11 positions agree with TRBD2. J gave up 5 bases and V 10 bases, and 3 bases lay outside the gene matches. This CDR3 is built from 12 residues. Looked up from germline, CDR1 is MNHEY and CDR2 is SVGAGI.